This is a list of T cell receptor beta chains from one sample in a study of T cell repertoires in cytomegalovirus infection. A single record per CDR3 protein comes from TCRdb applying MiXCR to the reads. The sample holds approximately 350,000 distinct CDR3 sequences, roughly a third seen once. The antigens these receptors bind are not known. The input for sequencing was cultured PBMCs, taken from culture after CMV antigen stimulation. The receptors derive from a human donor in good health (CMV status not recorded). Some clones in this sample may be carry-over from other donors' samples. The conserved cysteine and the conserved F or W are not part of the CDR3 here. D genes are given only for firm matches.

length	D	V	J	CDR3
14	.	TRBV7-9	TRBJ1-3	ASSSKDLSAGNTIY
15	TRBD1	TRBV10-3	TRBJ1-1	AISGTGSILLNTEAF
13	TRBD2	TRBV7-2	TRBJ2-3	ASSSGTRGTDTQY
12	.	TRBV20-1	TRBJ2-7	SAETGDHNYEQY
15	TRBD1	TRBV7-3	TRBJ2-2	ASSLPRDRGVAGELF
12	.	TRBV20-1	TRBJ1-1	SALGGRGFSEAF
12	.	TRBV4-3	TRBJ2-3	ASSHGGLTDTQY
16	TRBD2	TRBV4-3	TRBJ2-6	ASSLAVLAGPGANVLT
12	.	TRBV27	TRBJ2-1	ASRPGVSHNEQF
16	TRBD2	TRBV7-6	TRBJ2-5	ASSLLTGSGDYQETQY
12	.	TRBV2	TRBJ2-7	ASSSRGLTYEQY
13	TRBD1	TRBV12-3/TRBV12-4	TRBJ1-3	ASRRDRDTGNTIY
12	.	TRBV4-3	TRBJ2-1	ASSEGRYAGEQF
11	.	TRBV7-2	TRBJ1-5	ASSAYSNQPQH
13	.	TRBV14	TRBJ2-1	ASSQGRLAQDEQF